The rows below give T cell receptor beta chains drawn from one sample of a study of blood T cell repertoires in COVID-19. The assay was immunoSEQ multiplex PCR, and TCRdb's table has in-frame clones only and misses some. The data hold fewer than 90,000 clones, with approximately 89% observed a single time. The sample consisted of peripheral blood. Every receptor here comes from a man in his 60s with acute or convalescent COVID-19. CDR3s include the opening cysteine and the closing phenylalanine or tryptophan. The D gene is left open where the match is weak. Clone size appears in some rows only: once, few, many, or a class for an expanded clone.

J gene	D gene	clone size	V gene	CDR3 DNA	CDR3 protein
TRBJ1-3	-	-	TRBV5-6	TGTGCCAGCAGCTGGGGGCAGAGCGACACCATATATTTT	CASSWGQSDTIYF
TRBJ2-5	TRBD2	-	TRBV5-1	TGCGCCAGCAGCTTGCTGCTAGCGGAAGAGACCCAGTACTTC	CASSLLLAEETQYF
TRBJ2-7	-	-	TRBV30	TGTGCCTGGAGAAGCCGCTACGAGCAGTACTTC	CAWRSRYEQYF
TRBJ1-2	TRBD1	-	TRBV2	TGTGCCAGCAGAACAGACAGGGTTGATGGCTACACCTTC	CASRTDRVDGYTF
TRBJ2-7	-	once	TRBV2	TGTGCCGCGCGAGCAGGGGACCCCTACGAGCAGTACTTC	CAARAGDPYEQYF
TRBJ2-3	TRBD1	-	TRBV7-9	TGTGCCAGCAGCTTAAGTGACAGGGGGACAGATACGCAGTATTTT	CASSLSDRGTDTQYF
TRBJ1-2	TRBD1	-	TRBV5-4	TGTGCCAGCAGCTTGGAAGGGGGCGGCTATGGCTACACCTTC	CASSLEGGGYGYTF
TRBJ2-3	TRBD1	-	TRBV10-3	TGTGCCACCGGGACAGGGGTAGTCACAGATACGCAGTATTTT	CATGTGVVTDTQYF
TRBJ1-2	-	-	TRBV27	TGTGCCAGCAGTTTATCGAAGGCAGGGAACTATGGCTACACCTTC	CASSLSKAGNYGYTF
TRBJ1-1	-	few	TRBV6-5	TGTGCCAGCAGTTACCCGGCAGGGGTTAACACTGAAGCTTTCTTT	CASSYPAGVNTEAFF
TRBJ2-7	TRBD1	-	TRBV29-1	TGCAGCGTTGAAGTAGGTGGGACAGGGTTTGACGAGCAGTACTTC	CSVEVGGTGFDEQYF